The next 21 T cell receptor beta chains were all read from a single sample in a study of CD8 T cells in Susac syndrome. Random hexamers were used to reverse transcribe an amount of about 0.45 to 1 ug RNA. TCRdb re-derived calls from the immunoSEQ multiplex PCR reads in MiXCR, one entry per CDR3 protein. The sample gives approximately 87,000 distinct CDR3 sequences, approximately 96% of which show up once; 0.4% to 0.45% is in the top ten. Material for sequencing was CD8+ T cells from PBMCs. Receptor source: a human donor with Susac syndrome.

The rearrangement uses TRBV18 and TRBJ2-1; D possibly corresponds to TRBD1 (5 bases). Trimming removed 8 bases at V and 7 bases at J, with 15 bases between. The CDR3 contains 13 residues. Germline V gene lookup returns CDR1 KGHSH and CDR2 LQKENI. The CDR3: CASTRARGNEQFF. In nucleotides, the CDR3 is TGTGCCAGCACCAGGGCTCGTGGGAATGAGCAGTTCTTC.

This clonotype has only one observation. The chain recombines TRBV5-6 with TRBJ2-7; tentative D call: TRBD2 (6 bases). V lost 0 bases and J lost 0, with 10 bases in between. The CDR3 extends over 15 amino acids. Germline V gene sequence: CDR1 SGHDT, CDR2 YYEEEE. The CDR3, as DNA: TGTGCCAGCAGCTTGGGCAGGGACTCCTCCTACGAGCAGTACGTC. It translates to CASSLGRDSSYEQYV.

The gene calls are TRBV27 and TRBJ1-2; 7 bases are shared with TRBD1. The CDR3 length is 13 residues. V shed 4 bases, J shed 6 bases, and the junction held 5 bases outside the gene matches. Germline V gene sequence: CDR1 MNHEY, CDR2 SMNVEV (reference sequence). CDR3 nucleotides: TGTGCCAGCAGTTCTGAAGGGGGCGATGGCTACACCTTC. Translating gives CASSSEGGDGYTF.

In DNA form, the CDR3 reads TGTGCCAGCAGTTTAGCGTTTTACGAGCAGTACTTC. It is translated as CASSLAFYEQYF. V usage is TRBV28 and J usage is TRBJ2-7; D unclear. CDR3 size: 12 residues. Trimming removed 2 bases from V and 4 bases from J, with 6 bases in between. CDR1 MDHEN and CDR2 SYDVKM come from the germline V gene.

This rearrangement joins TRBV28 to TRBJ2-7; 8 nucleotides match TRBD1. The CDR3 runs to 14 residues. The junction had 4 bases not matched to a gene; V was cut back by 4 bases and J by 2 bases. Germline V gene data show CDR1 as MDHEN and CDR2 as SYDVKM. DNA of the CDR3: TGTGCCAGCAGTTGGGGACAGGAGACCTACGAGCAGTACTTC. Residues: CASSWGQETYEQYF.

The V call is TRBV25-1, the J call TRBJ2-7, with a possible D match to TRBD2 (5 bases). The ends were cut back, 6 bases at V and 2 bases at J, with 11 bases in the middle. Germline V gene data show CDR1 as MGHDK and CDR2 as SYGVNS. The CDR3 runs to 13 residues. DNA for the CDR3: TGTGCCAGCAGAAGCGGAATCGCCTACGAGCAGTACTTC. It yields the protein CASRSGIAYEQYF.

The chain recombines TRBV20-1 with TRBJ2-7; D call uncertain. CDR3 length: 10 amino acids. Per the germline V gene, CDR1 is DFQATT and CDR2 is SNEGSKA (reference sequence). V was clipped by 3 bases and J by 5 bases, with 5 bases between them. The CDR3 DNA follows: TGCAGTGCTAGTTGGGACGAGCAGTACTTC. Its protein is CSASWDEQYF.

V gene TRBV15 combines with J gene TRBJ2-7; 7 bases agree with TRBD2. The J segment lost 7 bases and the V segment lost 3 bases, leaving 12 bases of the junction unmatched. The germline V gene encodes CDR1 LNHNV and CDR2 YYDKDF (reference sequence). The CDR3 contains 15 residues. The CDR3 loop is CATSSREGGFSEQYV. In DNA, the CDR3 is TGTGCCACCAGCAGCAGGGAGGGAGGGTTTAGTGAGCAGTACGTC.

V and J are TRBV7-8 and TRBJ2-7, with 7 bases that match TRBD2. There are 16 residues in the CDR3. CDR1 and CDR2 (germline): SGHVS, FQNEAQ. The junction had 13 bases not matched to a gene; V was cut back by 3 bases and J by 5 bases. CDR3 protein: CASSLYRWLAVHEQYF. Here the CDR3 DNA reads TGTGCCAGCAGCTTGTACCGATGGCTAGCGGTCCACGAGCAGTACTTC. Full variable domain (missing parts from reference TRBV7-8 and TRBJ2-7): GAGVSQSPRYKVAKRGQDVALRCDPISGHVSLFWYQQALGQGPEFLTYFQNEAQLDKSGLPSDRFFAERPEGSVSTLKIQRTQQEDSAVYLCASSLYRWLAVHEQYFGPGTRLTVT.

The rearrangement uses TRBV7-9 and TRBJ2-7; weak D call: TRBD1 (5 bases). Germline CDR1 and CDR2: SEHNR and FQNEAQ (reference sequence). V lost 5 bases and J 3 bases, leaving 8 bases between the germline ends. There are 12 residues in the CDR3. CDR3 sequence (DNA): TGTGCCAGCAGCGATGACAGCTACGAGCAGTACGTC. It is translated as CASSDDSYEQYV.

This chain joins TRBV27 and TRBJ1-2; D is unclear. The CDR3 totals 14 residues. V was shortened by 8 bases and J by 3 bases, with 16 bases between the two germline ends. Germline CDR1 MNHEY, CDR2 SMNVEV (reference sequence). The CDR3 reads CASGVYEQHYGYTF. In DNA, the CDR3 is TGTGCCAGCGGAGTTTATGAGCAGCACTATGGCTACACCTTC.

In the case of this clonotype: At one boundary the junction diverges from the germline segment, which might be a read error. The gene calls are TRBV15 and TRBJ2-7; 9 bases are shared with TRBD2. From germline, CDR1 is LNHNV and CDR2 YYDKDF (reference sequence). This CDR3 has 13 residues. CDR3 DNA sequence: TGTGCCACCAGCAGAGACATTAGCGGGAGCAGGAACTTC. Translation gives CATSRDISGSRNF. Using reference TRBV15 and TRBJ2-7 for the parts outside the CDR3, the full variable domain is DAMVIQNPRYQVTQFGKPVTLSCSQTLNHNVMYWYQQKSSQAPKLLFHYYDKDFNNEADTPDNFQSRRPNTSFCFLDIRSPGLGDTAMYLCATSRDISGSRNFGPGTRLTVT.

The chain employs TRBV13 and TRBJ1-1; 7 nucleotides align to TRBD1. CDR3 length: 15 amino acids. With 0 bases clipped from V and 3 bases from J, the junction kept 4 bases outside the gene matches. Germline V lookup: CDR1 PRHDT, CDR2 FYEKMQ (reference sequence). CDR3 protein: CASSLGTGTYTEAFF. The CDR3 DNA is TGTGCCAGCAGCTTAGGGACAGGGACCTACACTGAAGCTTTCTTT.

The CDR3 region has the DNA TGTGCCAGCAGTTATTGGGCAGATACGCAGTATTTT. It translates to CASSYWADTQYF. The chain has TRBV6-2 or TRBV6-3 and TRBJ2-3; D unresolved. CDR1 is MNHEY, CDR2 SVGEGT, per germline. The CDR3 is 12 residues long. The V end was cut by 3 bases, the J end by 4 bases, with 5 bases between.

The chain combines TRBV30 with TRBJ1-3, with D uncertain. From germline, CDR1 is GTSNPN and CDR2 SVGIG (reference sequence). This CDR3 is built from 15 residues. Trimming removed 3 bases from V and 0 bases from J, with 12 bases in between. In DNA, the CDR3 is TGTGCCTGGAGGGTAGACCAGAACTCTGGAAACACCATATATTTT. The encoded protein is CAWRVDQNSGNTIYF.

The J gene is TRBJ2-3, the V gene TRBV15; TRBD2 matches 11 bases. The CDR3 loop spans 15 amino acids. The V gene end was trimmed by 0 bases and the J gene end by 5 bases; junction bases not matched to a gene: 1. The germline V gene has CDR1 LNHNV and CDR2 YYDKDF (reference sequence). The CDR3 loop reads CATSREGTSGDTQYF. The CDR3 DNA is TGTGCCACCAGCAGAGAGGGGACTAGCGGAGATACGCAGTATTTT.

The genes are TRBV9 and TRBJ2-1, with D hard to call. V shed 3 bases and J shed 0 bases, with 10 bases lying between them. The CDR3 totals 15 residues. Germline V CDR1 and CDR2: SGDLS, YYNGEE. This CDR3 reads CASSALDASYNEQFF. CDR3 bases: TGTGCCAGCAGCGCCCTCGATGCCTCCTACAATGAGCAGTTCTTC.

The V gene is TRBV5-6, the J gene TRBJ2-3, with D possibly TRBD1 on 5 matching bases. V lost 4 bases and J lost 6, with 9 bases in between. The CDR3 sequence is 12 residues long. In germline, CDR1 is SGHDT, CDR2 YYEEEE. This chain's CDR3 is CASSPQGDTQYF. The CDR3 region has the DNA TGTGCCAGCAGCCCGCAGGGCGATACGCAGTATTTT.

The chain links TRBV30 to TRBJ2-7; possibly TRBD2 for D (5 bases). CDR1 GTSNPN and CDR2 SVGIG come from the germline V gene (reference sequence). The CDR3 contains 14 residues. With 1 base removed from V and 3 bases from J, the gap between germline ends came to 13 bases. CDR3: CAWSGWQRYYEQYF. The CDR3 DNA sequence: TGTGCCTGGAGTGGCTGGCAGCGGTACTACGAGCAGTACTTC.

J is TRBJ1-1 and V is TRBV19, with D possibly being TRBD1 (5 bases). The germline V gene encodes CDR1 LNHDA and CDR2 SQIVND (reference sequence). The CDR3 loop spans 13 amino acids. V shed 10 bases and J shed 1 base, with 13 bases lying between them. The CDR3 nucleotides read TGTGCCACCAAGGTGGGGACGAACACTGAAGCTTTCTTT. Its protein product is CATKVGTNTEAFF.

The CDR3 region is CASSYSEGADTQYF. The DNA of the CDR3 is TGTGCCAGCAGTTACTCCGAAGGGGCAGATACGCAGTATTTT. J is TRBJ2-3 and V is TRBV6-5, with a possible D match to TRBD1 (5 bases). The germline V gene has CDR1 MNHEY and CDR2 SVGAGI. This CDR3 has 14 amino acids. Trimming took off 0 bases at V and 4 bases at J, with 8 bases between the two ends.